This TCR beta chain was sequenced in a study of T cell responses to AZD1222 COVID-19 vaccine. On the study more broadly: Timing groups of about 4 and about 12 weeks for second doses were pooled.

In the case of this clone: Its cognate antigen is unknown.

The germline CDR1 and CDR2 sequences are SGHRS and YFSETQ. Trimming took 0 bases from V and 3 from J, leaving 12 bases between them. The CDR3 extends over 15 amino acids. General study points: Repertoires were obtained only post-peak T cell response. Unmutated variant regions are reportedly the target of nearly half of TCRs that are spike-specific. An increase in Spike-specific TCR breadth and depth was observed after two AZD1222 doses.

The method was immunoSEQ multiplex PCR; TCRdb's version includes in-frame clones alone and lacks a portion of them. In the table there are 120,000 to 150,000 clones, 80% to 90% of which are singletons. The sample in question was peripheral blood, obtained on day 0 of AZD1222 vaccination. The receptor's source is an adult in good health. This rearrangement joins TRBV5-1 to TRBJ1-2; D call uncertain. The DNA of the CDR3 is TGCGCCAGCAGCTTGGCCCCGGGCTTGGACTATGGCTACACCTTC. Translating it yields CASSLAPGLDYGYTF. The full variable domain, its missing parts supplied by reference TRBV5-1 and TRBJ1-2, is KAGVTQTPRYLIKTRGQQVTLSCSPISGHRSVSWYQQTPGQGLQFLFEYFSETQRNKGNFPGRFSGRQFSNSRSEMNVSTLELGDSALYLCASSLAPGLDYGYTFGSGTRLTVV.